This entry concerns a single T cell receptor (beta chain). This sample was included in a study of identical twins. TCRdb recomputed calls from the 5' RACE reads with MiXCR, one row per CDR3 protein. The table records 500,000 or so distinct CDR3 sequences, 12% to 15% of them present only once. The CDR3 contains 15 residues. Trimming took 8 bases from V and 4 from J; bases not matched to a gene: 8. Germline-derived CDR1 and CDR2 are SEHNR and FQNEAQ (reference sequence). These same data were also listed under a study on yellow fever vaccine responses in identical twins.

The origin of this receptor is a woman aged 18-35 years in good health. Sample: CD4+ T cells sorted from blood. The rearrangement joins TRBV7-9 to TRBJ2-3; TRBD2 matches at 11 bases. This CDR3 is CASSTSGRKADTQYF. DNA for the CDR3: TGTGCCAGCTCAACTAGCGGGAGAAAGGCAGATACGCAGTATTTT.